Presented here are 12 T cell receptor beta chains from one specimen sequenced in a study of T cell changes during pregnancy in multiple sclerosis. Only in-frame clones appear in the TCRdb table, and some are missing; sequencing was by immunoSEQ multiplex PCR. Of around 86,000 clones detected, 80% to 95% appear once; the ten largest clones hold more than 0.9%. The starting material was peripheral blood, obtained in the first trimester of pregnancy. The receptor source for this set is a female donor with multiple sclerosis, enrolled in a pregnancy study.

The CDR3 DNA reads as TGTGCCAGCAGCGTAGACAGGGCCGGGGAGCTGTTTTTT. It translates to CASSVDRAGELFF. The rearrangement joins TRBV9 to TRBJ2-2; tentatively, D is TRBD1 (6 bases). CDR1 SGDLS and CDR2 YYNGEE come from the germline V gene. The CDR3 runs to 13 residues. The ends were cut back, 0 bases at V and 6 bases at J, with 6 bases in the middle. Variable domain in full (rest from reference TRBV9 and TRBJ2-2): DSGVTQTPKHLITATGQRVTLRCSPRSGDLSVYWYQQSLDQGLQFLIQYYNGEERAKGNILERFSAQQFPDLHSELNLSSLELGDSALYFCASSVDRAGELFFGEGSRLTVL.

The chain couples TRBV4-1 to TRBJ1-1; 10 bases align to TRBD1. CDR3 length: 17 amino acids. Germline V lookup: CDR1 MGHRA, CDR2 YSYEKL. V trimming: 5 bases; J trimming: 0 bases; junction bases outside the gene matches: 9. CDR3 DNA: TGCGCCAGCAGCTACCGGGACAGGGGACGAGTGAACACTGAAGCTTTCTTT. Amino acid sequence: CASSYRDRGRVNTEAFF.

V and J are TRBV10-3 and TRBJ1-2; TRBD1 is a possible D gene (5 bases). Germline CDR1 ENHRY, CDR2 SYGVKD. The CDR3 spans 13 residues. Deletions cut 7 bases from V and 3 bases from J, with 12 bases between. The CDR3 nucleotides are TGTGCCATCAATGACCAGGGCCACTATGGCTACACCTTC. Amino acids: CAINDQGHYGYTF.

This clone was counted only a few times. The rearrangement joins TRBV6-5 to TRBJ1-6, with 7 nucleotides matching TRBD1. Germline V lookup: CDR1 MNHEY, CDR2 SVGAGI. Trimming at V came to 6 bases and at J to 7 bases, leaving 6 bases not matched to a gene. The CDR3 is 14 residues long. Written as DNA, the CDR3 is TGTGCCAGCAGGCCGGACAGGCCCAATTCACCCCTCCACTTT. It yields the protein CASRPDRPNSPLHF.

This chain links TRBV5-1 with TRBJ2-7; 11 positions match TRBD2. The CDR3 has 16 amino acids. J gave up 2 bases and V 3 bases, and 7 bases lay outside the gene matches. CDR1 and CDR2 (germline): SGHRS, YFSETQ. In DNA form, the CDR3 reads TGCGCCAGCAGCTCCTCCGGGACTAGCGGCCCCTACGAGCAGTACTTC. Protein product: CASSSSGTSGPYEQYF.

The gene calls are TRBV15 and TRBJ1-5; 12 nucleotides agree with TRBD1. Germline lookup yields CDR1 LNHNV and CDR2 YYDKDF (reference sequence). CDR3 length: 18 amino acids. Losses at the gene ends were 2 bases for V and 0 bases for J; bases not matched to a gene: 5. The CDR3 region is CATSRRDRGLYSNQPQHF. For the CDR3, the DNA is TGTGCCACCAGCAGACGGGACAGGGGGCTTTATAGCAATCAGCCCCAGCATTTT.

The chain combines TRBV7-3 with TRBJ2-2; TRBD2 aligns across 9 bases. Germline assignment: CDR1 SGHTA and CDR2 FQGTGA. This CDR3 has 16 amino acids. The J segment lost 0 bases and the V segment lost 5 bases, leaving 4 bases of the junction unmatched. In nucleotides, the CDR3 is TGTGCCAGCAGCCCCCTAGCGGGGACGAACACCGGGGAGCTGTTTTTT. This encodes CASSPLAGTNTGELFF.

V usage is TRBV28 and J usage is TRBJ1-1; 7 nucleotides agree with TRBD1. CDR3 size: 14 residues. From germline, CDR1 is MDHEN and CDR2 SYDVKM. V trimming: 2 bases; J trimming: 2 bases; junction bases outside the gene matches: 2. CDR3 nucleotides: TGTGCCAGCAGTTTAGGGACAGAAAACACTGAAGCTTTCTTT. It specifies CASSLGTENTEAFF.

The chain combines TRBV11-2 with TRBJ2-5, with 7 bases that match TRBD1. Losses at the gene ends were 5 bases for V and 1 base for J; bases not matched to a gene: 4. CDR1 is SGHAT, CDR2 FQNNGV, per germline. The CDR3 length is 14 residues. This CDR3 reads CASSRQGGQETQYF. In DNA form, the CDR3 reads TGTGCCAGCAGCCGACAGGGTGGCCAAGAGACCCAGTACTTC.

The CDR3 spells CASSPTGVEAFF. CDR3 sequence (DNA): TGTGCCAGCTCACCAACAGGGGTGGAAGCTTTCTTT. The rearrangement uses TRBV18 and TRBJ1-1; 7 bases agree with TRBD1. The V gene's germline CDR1 is KGHSH and CDR2 LQKENI. This CDR3 is built from 12 residues. With V trimmed by 2 bases and J by 8 bases, 2 bases remained unmatched.

This chain's CDR3 is CASSFTGGVGRSTDTQYF. In DNA form, the CDR3 reads TGTGCCAGCAGCTTTACGGGGGGCGTAGGGCGAAGCACAGATACGCAGTATTTT. V is TRBV5-5 and J is TRBJ2-3, with TRBD2 as a possible D gene (7 bases). The CDR3 runs to 18 residues. The germline gives CDR1 SGHKS, CDR2 YYEKEE (reference sequence). V was clipped by 2 bases and J by 0 bases, with 19 bases between them.

The CDR3 nucleotides are TGCGCCAGCAGCTTGGACCACAGGGAGCTTGGCTACACCTTC. Residues: CASSLDHRELGYTF. This chain uses TRBV5-1 with TRBJ1-2; the D gene is possibly TRBD1 (6 bases). Trimming shortened V by 0 bases and J by 7 bases, and 13 bases separated the two germline ends. CDR1 is SGHRS, CDR2 YFSETQ, per germline. The CDR3 has 14 amino acids.